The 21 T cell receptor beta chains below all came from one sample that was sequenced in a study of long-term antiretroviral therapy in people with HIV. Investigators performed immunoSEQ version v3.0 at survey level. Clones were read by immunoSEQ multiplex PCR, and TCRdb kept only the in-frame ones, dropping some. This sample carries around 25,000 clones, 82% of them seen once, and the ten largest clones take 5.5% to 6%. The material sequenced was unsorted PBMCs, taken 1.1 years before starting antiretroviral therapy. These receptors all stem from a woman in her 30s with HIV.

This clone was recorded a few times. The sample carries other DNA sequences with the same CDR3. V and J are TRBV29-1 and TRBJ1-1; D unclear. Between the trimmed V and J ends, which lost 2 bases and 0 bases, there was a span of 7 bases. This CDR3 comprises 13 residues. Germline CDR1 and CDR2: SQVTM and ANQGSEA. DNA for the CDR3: TGCAGCGTTGAACGCCAGCTGAACACTGAAGCTTTCTTT. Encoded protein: CSVERQLNTEAFF.

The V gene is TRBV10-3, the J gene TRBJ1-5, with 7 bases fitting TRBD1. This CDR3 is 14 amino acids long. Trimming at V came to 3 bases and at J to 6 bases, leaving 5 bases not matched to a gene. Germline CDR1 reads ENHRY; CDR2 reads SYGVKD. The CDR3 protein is CAISDQGGVQPQHF. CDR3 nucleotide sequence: TGTGCCATCAGTGACCAGGGGGGGGTTCAGCCCCAGCATTTT.

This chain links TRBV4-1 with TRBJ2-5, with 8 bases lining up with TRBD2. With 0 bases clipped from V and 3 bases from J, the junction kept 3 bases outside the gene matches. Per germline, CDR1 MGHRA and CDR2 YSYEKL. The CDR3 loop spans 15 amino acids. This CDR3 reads CASSQDGGGKETQYF. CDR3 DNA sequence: TGCGCCAGCAGCCAAGACGGGGGGGGAAAAGAGACCCAGTACTTC.

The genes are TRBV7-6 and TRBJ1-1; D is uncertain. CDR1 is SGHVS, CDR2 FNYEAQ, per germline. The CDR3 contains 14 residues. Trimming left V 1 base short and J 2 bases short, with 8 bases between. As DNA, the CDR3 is TGTGCCAGCAGCTTAGGGCCCCTCAACACTGAAGCTTTCTTT. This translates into CASSLGPLNTEAFF.

The CDR3 region is CAWNAGNTEAFF. In DNA, the CDR3 is TGTGCCTGGAATGCAGGGAACACTGAAGCTTTCTTT. V gene TRBV30 combines with J gene TRBJ1-1, with D uncertain. The germline V gene encodes CDR1 GTSNPN and CDR2 SVGIG (reference sequence). Trimming took off 4 bases at V and 1 base at J, with 7 bases between the two ends. The CDR3 is 12 residues long.

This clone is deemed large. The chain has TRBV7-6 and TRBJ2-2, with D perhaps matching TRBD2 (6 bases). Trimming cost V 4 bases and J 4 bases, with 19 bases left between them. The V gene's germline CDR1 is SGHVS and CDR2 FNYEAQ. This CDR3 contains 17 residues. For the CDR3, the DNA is TGTGCCAGCAGCTCGGGCTGGGGCGGGGAGATCACCGGGGAGCTGTTTTTT. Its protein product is CASSSGWGGEITGELFF.

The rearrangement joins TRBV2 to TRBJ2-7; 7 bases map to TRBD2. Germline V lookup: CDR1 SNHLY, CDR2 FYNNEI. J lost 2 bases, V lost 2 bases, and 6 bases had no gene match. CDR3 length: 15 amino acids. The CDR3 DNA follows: TGTGCCAGCAGTGAACAGCGGGGTGGGGCCTACGAGCAGTACTTC. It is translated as CASSEQRGGAYEQYF.

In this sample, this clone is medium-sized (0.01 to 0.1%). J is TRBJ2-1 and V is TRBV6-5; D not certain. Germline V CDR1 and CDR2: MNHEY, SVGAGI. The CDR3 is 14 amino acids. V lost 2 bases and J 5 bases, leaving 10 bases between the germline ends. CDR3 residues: CASSYAAGHNEQFF. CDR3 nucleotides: TGTGCCAGCAGTTACGCCGCCGGCCACAATGAGCAGTTCTTC.

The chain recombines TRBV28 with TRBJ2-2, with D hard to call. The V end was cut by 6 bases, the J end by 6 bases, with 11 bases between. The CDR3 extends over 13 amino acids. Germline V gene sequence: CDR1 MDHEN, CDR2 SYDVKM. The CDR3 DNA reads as TGTGCCAGCAGATTGCTTATGTCCGGGGAGCTGTTTTTT. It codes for CASRLLMSGELFF.

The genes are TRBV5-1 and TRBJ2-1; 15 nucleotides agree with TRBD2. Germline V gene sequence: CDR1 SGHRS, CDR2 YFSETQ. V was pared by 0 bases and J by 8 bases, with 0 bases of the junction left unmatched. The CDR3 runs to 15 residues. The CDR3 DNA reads TGCGCCAGCAGCTTGGGGACTAGCGGGGGGGATGAGCAGTTCTTC. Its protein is CASSLGTSGGDEQFF.

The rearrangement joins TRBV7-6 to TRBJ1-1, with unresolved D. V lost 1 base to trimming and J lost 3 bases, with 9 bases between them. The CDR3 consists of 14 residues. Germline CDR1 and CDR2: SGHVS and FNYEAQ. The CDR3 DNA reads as TGTGCCAGCAGCTTAGGAGGACCCCACACTGAAGCTTTCTTT. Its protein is CASSLGGPHTEAFF. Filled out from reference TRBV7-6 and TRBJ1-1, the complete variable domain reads GAGVSQSPRYKVTKRGQDVALRCDPISGHVSLYWYRQALGQGPEFLTYFNYEAQQDKSGLPNDRFSAERPEGSISTLTIQRTEQRDSAMYRCASSLGGPHTEAFFGQGTRLTVV.

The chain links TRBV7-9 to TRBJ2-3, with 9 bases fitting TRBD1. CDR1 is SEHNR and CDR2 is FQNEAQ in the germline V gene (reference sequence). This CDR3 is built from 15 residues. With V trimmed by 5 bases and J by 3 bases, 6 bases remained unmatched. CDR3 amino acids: CASSPGTGRTDTQYF. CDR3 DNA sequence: TGTGCCAGCAGCCCCGGGACAGGGAGGACAGATACGCAGTATTTT.

This CDR3 is CASGPTLAGIRNEQFF. CDR3 sequence (DNA): TGTGCTAGTGGTCCCACTCTAGCGGGGATTCGCAATGAGCAGTTCTTC. The chain has TRBV12-5 and TRBJ2-1; 9 bases agree with TRBD2. This CDR3 has 16 residues. The germline gives CDR1 LGHNT, CDR2 FRNRAP. Unmatched junction bases numbered 11, after V lost 5 bases and J lost 6 bases.

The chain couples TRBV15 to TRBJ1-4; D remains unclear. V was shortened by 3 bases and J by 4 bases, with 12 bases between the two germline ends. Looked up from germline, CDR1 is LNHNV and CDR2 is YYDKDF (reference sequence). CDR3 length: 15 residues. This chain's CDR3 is CATSRAKAINEKLFF. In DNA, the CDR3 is TGTGCCACCAGCAGGGCCAAGGCGATTAATGAAAAACTGTTTTTT.

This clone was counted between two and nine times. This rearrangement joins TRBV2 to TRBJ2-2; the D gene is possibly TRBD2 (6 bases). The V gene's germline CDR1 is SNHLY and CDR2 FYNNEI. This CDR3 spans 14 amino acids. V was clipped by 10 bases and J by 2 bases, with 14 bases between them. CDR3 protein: CAMTGGKNTGELFF. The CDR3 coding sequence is TGTGCCATGACCGGGGGAAAAAACACCGGGGAGCTGTTTTTT.

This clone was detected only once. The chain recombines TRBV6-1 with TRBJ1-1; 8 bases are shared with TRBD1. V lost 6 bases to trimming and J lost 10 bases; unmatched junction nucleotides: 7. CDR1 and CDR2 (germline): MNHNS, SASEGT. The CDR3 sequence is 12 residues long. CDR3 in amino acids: CASRADREGAFF. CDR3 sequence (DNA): TGTGCCAGCAGGGCGGACAGGGAGGGAGCTTTCTTT.

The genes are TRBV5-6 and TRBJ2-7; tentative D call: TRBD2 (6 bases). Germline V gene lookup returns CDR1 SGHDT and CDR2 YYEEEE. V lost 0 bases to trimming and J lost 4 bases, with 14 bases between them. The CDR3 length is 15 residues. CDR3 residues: CASSLGWQGGYEQYF. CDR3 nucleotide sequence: TGTGCCAGCAGCTTGGGCTGGCAGGGAGGTTACGAGCAGTACTTC.

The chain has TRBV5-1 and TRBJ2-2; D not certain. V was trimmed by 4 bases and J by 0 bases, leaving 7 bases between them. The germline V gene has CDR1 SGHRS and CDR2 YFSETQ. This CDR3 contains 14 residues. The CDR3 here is CASSETPNTGELFF. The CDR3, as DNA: TGCGCCAGCAGCGAGACTCCGAACACCGGGGAGCTGTTTTTT.

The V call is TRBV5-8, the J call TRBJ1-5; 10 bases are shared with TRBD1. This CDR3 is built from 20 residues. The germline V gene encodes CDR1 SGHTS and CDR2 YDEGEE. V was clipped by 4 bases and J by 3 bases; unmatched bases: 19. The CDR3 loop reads CASSPWKTGGPVNDNQPQHF. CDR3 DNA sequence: TGTGCCAGCAGCCCCTGGAAGACAGGGGGCCCCGTCAACGACAATCAGCCCCAGCATTTT.

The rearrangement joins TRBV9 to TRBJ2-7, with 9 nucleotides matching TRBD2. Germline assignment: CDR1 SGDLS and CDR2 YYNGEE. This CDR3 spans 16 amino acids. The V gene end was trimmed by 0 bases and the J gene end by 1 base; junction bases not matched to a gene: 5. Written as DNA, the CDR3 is TGTGCCAGCAGCGTAGGCGCTAGCGGGAATTCCTACGAGCAGTACTTC. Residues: CASSVGASGNSYEQYF.

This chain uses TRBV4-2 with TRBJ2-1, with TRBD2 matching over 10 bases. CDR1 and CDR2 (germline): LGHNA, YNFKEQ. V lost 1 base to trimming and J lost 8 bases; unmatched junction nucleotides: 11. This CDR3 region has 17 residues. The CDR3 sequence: CASSQGGWASGGDEQFF. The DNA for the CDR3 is TGTGCCAGCAGCCAAGGTGGGTGGGCTAGCGGGGGCGATGAGCAGTTCTTC.